This T cell receptor beta chain was sequenced for a study of a mutant IDH1 vaccine in newly diagnosed glioma. The data were produced by immunoSEQ multiplex PCR, yet TCRdb's version contains in-frame clones alone and is incomplete. The table shows about 53,000 clones, with 65% to 90% occurring only once. This clone was seen a few times. Its antigen is not identified. Described time point: week 5, during vaccination. The vaccine gave 300 ug of a 20-mer mutant IDH1 peptide subcutaneously per dose. This CDR3 contains 13 residues. CDR1 is SGHNT, CDR2 YYREEE, per germline (reference sequence). Trimming took off 0 bases at V and 5 bases at J, with 5 bases between the two ends.

This chain joins TRBV5-4 and TRBJ1-4, with unresolved D. This receptor was obtained from a woman aged 18-29 years with glioma. Some clones in this sample may be carry-over from other donors' samples. Sequencing was performed on PBMCs, taken from a glioma patient whose treatment included an IDH1 peptide vaccine. The CDR3 loop reads CASSLAVNEKLFF. As DNA, the CDR3 is TGTGCCAGCAGCTTGGCAGTGAATGAAAAACTGTTTTTT.